This T cell receptor beta chain appears in the sequencing data of a study of T cell responses to AZD1222 COVID-19 vaccine. General study results and limits: The study found Spike-specific TCR breadth and depth rose after two AZD1222 doses. Distributed over spike, vaccine-associated CD4 TCRs predominated at 160-218 and 743-854.

Regarding this clone: Its antigen remains unknown.

Profiling relied on immunoSEQ multiplex PCR, and the TCRdb table lists in-frame clones only, not all of them. The top ten hold 4.5% to 6.5% of the sample, which has approximately 150,000 clones, 91% seen once. V was cut by 5 bases and J by 3 bases, with 14 bases left in between. The germline gives CDR1 MNHEY, CDR2 SMNVEV (reference sequence). CDR3 length: 15 residues. The V call is TRBV27, the J call TRBJ2-4, with D perhaps TRBD1 (6 bases). Sequencing used peripheral blood, obtained on day 0 of AZD1222 vaccination. This clonotype was obtained from an adult in good health. The CDR3 reads CASSPTGTYKNIQYF. CDR3 bases: TGTGCCAGCAGTCCCACCGGGACATACAAAAACATTCAGTACTTC.